Listed below are T cell receptor beta chains from one sample, sequenced in a study of molecular identifiers for immune sequencing clone quantification. MiXCR, run by TCRdb on the PCR reads, gives a single entry per CDR3 protein. The data show 490,000 or so distinct CDR3 sequences, 20% to 25% seen once. Sample: naive CD8+ T cells from blood, with Jurkat cell RNA spiked in. Receptors were obtained from a human donor in good health. Some libraries in this study had Jurkat cell RNA spiked in. CDR3s include the opening cysteine and the closing phenylalanine or tryptophan. A D gene is named only where the DNA matches it firmly. Rows may omit the clone size; those that give it use once, few, many or a size class.

d_call | j_call | clone_size | v_call | cdr3_nt | cdr3_aa
- | TRBJ2-3 | - | TRBV27 | TGTGCCAGCAGTATTGGTTCGGGCACAGATACGCAGTATTTT | CASSIGSGTDTQYF
- | TRBJ1-5 | many | TRBV12-3/TRBV12-4 | TGTGCCAGCAGCCCTCTATGGGGAAAGGGGCATAGCAATCAGCCCCAGCATTTT | CASSPLWGKGHSNQPQHF
- | TRBJ2-3 | - | TRBV27 | TGTGCCAGCAGTTCCATTTGGGGGGGCACAGATACGCAGTATTTT | CASSSIWGGTDTQYF
- | TRBJ2-3 | many | TRBV2 | TGTGCCAGCAGGCCGGGACCCCTCGGTACAGATACGCAGTATTTT | CASRPGPLGTDTQYF
- | TRBJ2-7 | many | TRBV7-9 | TGTGCCAGCAGCCAAGACAGTAACTCCTACGAGCAGTACTTC | CASSQDSNSYEQYF
TRBD2 | TRBJ2-2 | many | TRBV29-1 | TGCAGCGTTGAGGCCGGGAGGAGGGCCGGGGAGCTGTTTTTT | CSVEAGRRAGELFF
- | TRBJ2-1 | - | TRBV27 | TGTGCCAGCAGTTTATGGATGGGGGATGAGCAGTTCTTC | CASSLWMGDEQFF
- | TRBJ2-3 | many | TRBV4-1 | TGCGCCAGCAGCCACGGCCGGGGGCCCCGCACAGATACGCAGTATTTT | CASSHGRGPRTDTQYF
- | TRBJ2-7 | - | TRBV25-1 | TGTGCCAGCAGTGAATACAACAGACCCACGGAGCAGTACTTC | CASSEYNRPTEQYF
- | TRBJ2-1 | - | TRBV12-3/TRBV12-4 | TGTGCCAGCAGTTCCCGGACCCGAACGGATGAGCAGTTCTTC | CASSSRTRTDEQFF
- | TRBJ2-2 | - | TRBV9 | TGTGCCAGCAGCGTAGGCAGCGCCGGCGGGGAGCTGTTTTTT | CASSVGSAGGELFF
- | TRBJ2-7 | - | TRBV4-3 | TGCGCCAGCAGCCAAGATCGGCAGGGCATCTCCTACGAGCAGTACTTC | CASSQDRQGISYEQYF
- | TRBJ2-1 | - | TRBV11-2 | TGTGCCGGCAGCTCCGCCAGGGGCCAGAGCTCCTACAATGAGCAGTTCTTC | CAGSSARGQSSYNEQFF
- | TRBJ2-2 | few | TRBV6-6 | TGTGCCAGCAGTTACTCCGACGCAGGGGATCCCGGGGAGCTGTTTTTT | CASSYSDAGDPGELFF
TRBD1 | TRBJ2-2 | many | TRBV29-1 | TGCAGCGTTGAAGGGACAGGGTCTTGGTCCGGGGAGCTGTTTTTT | CSVEGTGSWSGELFF
TRBD2 | TRBJ2-1 | few | TRBV15 | TGTGCCACCAGCAGAGGACTAGCGGGAGTGGACAATGAGCAGTTCTTC | CATSRGLAGVDNEQFF